Listed here are 32 T cell receptor beta chains from one sample, sequenced in a study of human T cells and chemical hapten exposure. TCRdb reprocessed the RACE reads with MiXCR, giving one entry per CDR3 protein. Among 240,000 or so distinct CDR3 sequences listed, more than 6.5% were seen once. The time point was: pre-sensitization, week 0. The treatment here: therapeutic diphenylcyclopropenone sensitization with weekly scalp DPC. The sequencing used whole blood, collected in connection with sensitization to the hapten diphenylcyclopropenone (DPC). Receptor source: a woman aged 40 to 50 with alopecia areata. Some clones in this sample may be carry-over from other donors' samples.

This clonotype was recorded a few times. The rearrangement joins TRBV20-1 to TRBJ2-7; TRBD2 matches 12 bases. Looked up from germline, CDR1 is DFQATT and CDR2 is SNEGSKA (reference sequence). J gave up 6 bases and V 3 bases, and 6 bases lay outside the gene matches. The CDR3 runs to 14 residues. The CDR3 reads CSASSSGRVSEQYF. The CDR3 DNA reads TGCAGTGCTAGCTCTAGCGGGAGGGTAAGCGAGCAGTACTTC.

The V and J genes are TRBV28 and TRBJ1-3; maybe TRBD1 (6 bases). V lost 6 bases, J lost 0 bases, and 9 bases lay in between. Germline V gene sequence: CDR1 MDHEN, CDR2 SYDVKM. CDR3 length: 14 amino acids. The CDR3 here is CASRQGSSGNTIYF. The CDR3 DNA is TGTGCCAGCAGGCAGGGGTCCTCTGGAAACACCATATATTTT.

This clonotype was detected only a few times. V gene TRBV15 combines with J gene TRBJ2-7; the D is unclear. V dropped 0 bases and J dropped 3 bases, with 12 bases sitting between them. Germline V CDR1 and CDR2: LNHNV, YYDKDF (reference sequence). The CDR3 sequence is 15 residues long. The CDR3 protein is CATSRDRTLIYEQYF. The DNA of the CDR3 is TGTGCCACCAGCAGAGATCGGACCCTTATCTACGAGCAGTACTTC.

This clonotype came up once. One end of the junction does not line up with germline, which may come from a read error. V gene TRBV6-5 combines with J gene TRBJ1-6; D not certain. CDR1 and CDR2 (germline): MNHEY, SVGAGI. CDR3 length: 15 residues. In nucleotides, the CDR3 is TGTGTCAGCAGTCGACATATCTCCTATAATTCACCCCTCCACTTT. Protein sequence: CVSSRHISYNSPLHF.

CDR3: CSVADAYGYTF. The CDR3 DNA follows: TGCAGCGTTGCGGACGCATATGGCTACACCTTC. The genes are TRBV29-1 and TRBJ1-2; D gene unclear. Looked up from germline, CDR1 is SQVTM and CDR2 is ANQGSEA. Trimming pared 4 bases from V and 5 bases from J, leaving 8 bases between. CDR3 length: 11 residues. The whole variable domain, filled in from reference TRBV29-1 and TRBJ1-2, reads SAVISQKPSRDICQRGTSLTIQCQVDSQVTMMFWYRQQPGQSLTLIATANQGSEATYESGFVIDKFPISRPNLTFSTLTVSNMSPEDSSIYLCSVADAYGYTFGSGTRLTVV.

The sample holds a few counts of this clonotype. This chain joins TRBV20-1 and TRBJ1-1; D may be TRBD1 (5 bases). The V gene's germline CDR1 is DFQATT and CDR2 SNEGSKA (reference sequence). The CDR3 contains 14 residues. The V gene lost 0 bases and the J gene lost 6 bases, with 14 bases spanning the gap. The CDR3 DNA reads as TGCAGTGCTAGAGATCGGAGGGGAAGCTCTGAAGCTTTCTTT. Translation: CSARDRRGSSEAFF.

This clonotype has more than one count but fewer than ten. This rearrangement joins TRBV7-2 to TRBJ2-7; 8 bases are shared with TRBD2. From germline, CDR1 is SGHTA and CDR2 FQGNSA. The junction had 4 bases not matched to a gene; V was cut back by 6 bases and J by 0 bases. The CDR3 loop spans 14 amino acids. CDR3 DNA sequence: TGTGCCAGCAGGCCCGGGACTAGCTCCTACGAGCAGTACTTC. It specifies CASRPGTSSYEQYF.

The chain couples TRBV5-4 to TRBJ1-1; 10 bases fit TRBD1. V was clipped by 9 bases and J by 1 base; unmatched bases: 9. CDR1 is SGHNT and CDR2 is YYREEE in the germline V gene (reference sequence). The CDR3 length is 15 residues. The CDR3 DNA follows: TGTGCCACCGGACAGGGGGGTGTCGGGAACACTGAAGCTTTCTTT. This sequence encodes CATGQGGVGNTEAFF.

The CDR3 sequence: CAISESLGQGYEQYF. CDR3 DNA: TGTGCCATCAGTGAGTCCCTCGGACAGGGCTACGAGCAGTACTTC. This chain connects TRBV10-3 to TRBJ2-7, with 8 positions matching TRBD1. V was clipped by 0 bases and J by 3 bases; unmatched bases: 4. This CDR3 is 15 amino acids long. Germline assignment: CDR1 ENHRY and CDR2 SYGVKD.

The table lists this clonotype with many counts. V usage is TRBV28 and J usage is TRBJ2-7, with TRBD2 matching 9 bases. This CDR3 region has 14 residues. V was pared by 6 bases and J by 5 bases, with 8 bases of the junction left unmatched. The V gene's germline CDR1 is MDHEN and CDR2 SYDVKM. The CDR3 sequence is CASSLRTSVHEQYF. CDR3 in DNA: TGTGCCAGCAGCCTTCGGACTAGCGTGCACGAGCAGTACTTC.

This clonotype was counted ten times or more. The rearrangement uses TRBV28 and TRBJ2-5; maybe TRBD2 (6 bases). The CDR3 loop spans 15 amino acids. The V end was cut by 6 bases, the J end by 7 bases, with 21 bases between. Germline V gives CDR1 MDHEN, CDR2 SYDVKM. The CDR3 reads CASSKIAEALATQYF. CDR3 nucleotides: TGTGCCAGCAGCAAAATAGCGGAGGCGCTGGCGACCCAGTACTTC.

This clonotype was observed many times. The chain employs TRBV19 and TRBJ1-5; no definite D call. The CDR3 is made up of 13 amino acids. Trimming removed 5 bases at V and 4 bases at J, with 9 bases between. Germline V gene sequence: CDR1 LNHDA, CDR2 SQIVND (reference sequence). The CDR3 bases are TGTGCCAGTAGTCCTTACTCTAATCAGCCCCAGCATTTT. Translated, it gives CASSPYSNQPQHF. The full variable domain, its missing parts supplied by reference TRBV19 and TRBJ1-5, is DGGITQSPKYLFRKEGQNVTLSCEQNLNHDAMYWYRQDPGQGLRLIYYSQIVNDFQKGDIAEGYSVSREKKESFPLTVTSAQKNPTAFYLCASSPYSNQPQHFGDGTRLSIL.

This clonotype was counted only a few times. The CDR3 bases are TGTGCCTGGAGCCTAGACAGCACGAGCTACACCATATATTTT. It encodes CAWSLDSTSYTIYF. The V gene is TRBV30, the J gene TRBJ1-3; D may be TRBD1 (5 bases). CDR1 GTSNPN and CDR2 SVGIG come from the germline V gene (reference sequence). The CDR3 is 14 amino acids. Trimming removed 3 bases from V and 8 bases from J, with 17 bases in between.

The chain has TRBV6-5 and TRBJ2-3; 10 positions agree with TRBD2. From germline, CDR1 is MNHEY and CDR2 SVGAGI. There are 14 residues in the CDR3. V was clipped by 4 bases and J by 7 bases; unmatched bases: 5. The DNA for the CDR3 is TGTGCCAGCAGTTCCCTAGCGGGAGTAAATACGCAGTATTTT. It specifies CASSSLAGVNTQYF.

This clonotype was counted between two and nine times. The V gene is TRBV12-3 or TRBV12-4, the J gene TRBJ2-5, with unresolved D. This CDR3 spans 13 amino acids. Trimming left V 6 bases short and J 0 bases short, with 8 bases between. For the CDR3, the DNA is TGTGCCAGCAGCCAGTTGTACCAAGAGACCCAGTACTTC. This encodes CASSQLYQETQYF.

The chain has TRBV6-5 and TRBJ1-3; D remains ambiguous. Trimming removed 6 bases at V and 4 bases at J, with 13 bases between. CDR1 and CDR2 from the germline V gene are MNHEY and SVGAGI. This CDR3 region has 14 residues. Here the CDR3 reads CASSPRAAGNTIYF. CDR3 sequence (DNA): TGTGCCAGCAGCCCAAGGGCGGCAGGAAACACCATATATTTT.

J is TRBJ1-5 and V is TRBV4-3; D gene ambiguous. CDR1 and CDR2 from the germline V gene are LGHNA and YSLEER. V was trimmed by 0 bases and J by 9 bases, leaving 15 bases between them. The CDR3 consists of 15 residues. The CDR3 loop is CASSQDLTGVPPQHF. The CDR3 region has the DNA TGCGCCAGCAGCCAAGATCTAACTGGGGTTCCGCCCCAGCATTTT.

A few counts support this clonotype. The chain couples TRBV12-3 or TRBV12-4 to TRBJ2-1, with D uncertain. This CDR3 is built from 13 residues. Trimming left V 6 bases short and J 16 bases short, with 22 bases between. CDR3 DNA: TGTGCCAGCAGCACGAACGGACGGCCAGGTCATTTCTTC. Its translation is CASSTNGRPGHFF.

The rearrangement uses TRBV10-3 and TRBJ2-7; maybe TRBD1 (5 bases). In germline, CDR1 is ENHRY, CDR2 SYGVKD. The CDR3 loop spans 14 amino acids. The germline V and J ends were trimmed by 0 bases and 6 bases, with 12 bases remaining between them. CDR3 nucleotide sequence: TGTGCCATCAGTGAGTCGGGCAGGGATGGCGAGCAGTACTTC. Translating it yields CAISESGRDGEQYF.

This clonotype was counted ten times or more. The chain is built from TRBV20-1 and TRBJ1-4, with D tentatively TRBD1 (5 bases). Trimming shortened V by 0 bases and J by 7 bases, and 9 bases separated the two germline ends. Looked up from germline, CDR1 is DFQATT and CDR2 is SNEGSKA (reference sequence). The CDR3 is 13 residues long. DNA for the CDR3: TGCAGTGCTAGAGATGTGCAGGGTGAAAAACTGTTTTTT. Its protein is CSARDVQGEKLFF.

This clonotype was seen repeatedly, ten times or more. The chain carries TRBV11-2 and TRBJ2-7; possible D gene TRBD2, 5 bases. There are 17 residues in the CDR3. Germline V gives CDR1 SGHAT, CDR2 FQNNGV. The V and J ends lost 1 base and 6 bases respectively, with 22 bases between them. The DNA for the CDR3 is TGTGCCAGCAGCTTAGCTCCCCCTGAGCGGTTAGGGTCCGAGCAGTACTTC. Translating gives CASSLAPPERLGSEQYF. Full variable domain (rest looked up from reference TRBV11-2 and TRBJ2-7): EAGVAQSPRYKIIEKRQSVAFWCNPISGHATLYWYQQILGQGPKLLIQFQNNGVVDDSQLPKDRFSAERLKGVDSTLKIQPAKLEDSAVYLCASSLAPPERLGSEQYFGPGTRLTVT.

The chain uses TRBV13 and TRBJ2-3; TRBD1 might be the D (7 bases). V was pared by 5 bases and J by 2 bases, with 23 bases between. This CDR3 is 18 amino acids long. Germline V CDR1 and CDR2: PRHDT, FYEKMQ (reference sequence). CDR3 residues: CASSKGTLTGRFTDTQYF. CDR3 sequence (DNA): TGTGCCAGCAGCAAGGGAACCCTGACAGGGAGGTTCACAGATACGCAGTATTTT.

This clonotype was observed a handful of times. This rearrangement joins TRBV20-1 to TRBJ2-3; 11 bases align to TRBD2. Germline assignment: CDR1 DFQATT and CDR2 SNEGSKA (reference sequence). This CDR3 is 15 amino acids long. The V and J ends lost 3 bases and 6 bases, in that order; junction bases with no gene match: 8. The CDR3: CSARKLAGVGDTQYF. Written as DNA, the CDR3 is TGCAGTGCTAGGAAACTAGCGGGAGTAGGGGATACGCAGTATTTT.

This clonotype has only a few counts. The chain uses TRBV6-6 and TRBJ2-3, with D perhaps matching TRBD2 (6 bases). CDR3 length: 16 amino acids. CDR1 is MNHNY, CDR2 SVGAGI, per germline (reference sequence). The V gene lost 4 bases and the J gene lost 2 bases, with 16 bases spanning the gap. Written as DNA, the CDR3 is TGTGCCAGCAGTTCTCCTCGCGGGGTAATCACAGATACGCAGTATTTT. Protein: CASSSPRGVITDTQYF.

The gene calls are TRBV28 and TRBJ1-1, with no clear D. Germline CDR1 is MDHEN and CDR2 is SYDVKM. The CDR3 contains 13 residues. Trimming left V 6 bases short and J 3 bases short, with 11 bases between. The CDR3 nucleotides are TGTGCCAGCAGGGGGATCACCTACACTGAAGCTTTCTTT. Translation gives CASRGITYTEAFF.

This clonotype has only a few counts. The gene calls are TRBV28 and TRBJ2-1, with TRBD1 identical over 12 bases. The ends lost 5 bases at V and 8 bases at J; junction bases unmatched: 13. The CDR3 has 17 residues. Germline-derived CDR1 and CDR2 are MDHEN and SYDVKM. In DNA form, the CDR3 reads TGTGCCAGCAGTCGGACTTCCGGGACAGGGGGCCGGGATGAGCAGTTCTTC. This gives the protein CASSRTSGTGGRDEQFF.

CDR3 nucleotides: TGTGCCAGCAGCCCGGGACTAGCGACAACCTACGAGCAGTACTTC. Its translation: CASSPGLATTYEQYF. The chain has TRBV9 and TRBJ2-7, with 10 bases matching TRBD2. Germline V gene lookup returns CDR1 SGDLS and CDR2 YYNGEE. The length of the CDR3 is 15 residues. V shed 4 bases, J shed 2 bases, and the junction held 6 bases outside the gene matches.

This clonotype has only a few counts. CDR3 in DNA: TGTGCCAGCAGATCCCACGACAGGGCGGTGACCCAGTACTTC. Its translation is CASRSHDRAVTQYF. This chain connects TRBV6-5 to TRBJ2-5, with 7 nucleotides matching TRBD1. This CDR3 has 14 residues. Germline V lookup: CDR1 MNHEY, CDR2 SVGAGI. With 6 bases clipped from V and 7 bases from J, the junction kept 11 bases outside the gene matches.

The chain combines TRBV7-2 with TRBJ2-3; possibly TRBD1 for D (5 bases). The CDR3 is 14 residues long. Per germline, CDR1 SGHTA and CDR2 FQGNSA. V shed 3 bases and J shed 3 bases, with 10 bases lying between them. CDR3 in DNA: TGTGCCAGCAGCTTGGGTGGGGCAACAGATACGCAGTATTTT. As protein: CASSLGGATDTQYF.

The chain has TRBV20-1 and TRBJ2-7; TRBD2 matches at 7 bases. Germline V gene data show CDR1 as DFQATT and CDR2 as SNEGSKA (reference sequence). This CDR3 has 15 amino acids. The V and J ends lost 6 bases and 3 bases, in that order; junction bases with no gene match: 14. The chain's CDR3 is CSAGMGGPRNYEQYF. CDR3 bases: TGCAGTGCAGGGATGGGAGGGCCTCGGAACTACGAGCAGTACTTC.

The sample holds a few counts of this clonotype. V and J are TRBV28 and TRBJ2-7; TRBD2 is a possible D gene (7 bases). Germline V CDR1 and CDR2: MDHEN, SYDVKM. The CDR3 is 16 residues long. Deletions cut 4 bases from V and 4 bases from J, with 20 bases between. In DNA, the CDR3 is TGTGCCAGCAGTTCCGGTGGGGGGGCCCCCTTTTACGAGCAGTACTTC. Its translation: CASSSGGGAPFYEQYF.

In this sample, this clonotype turned up a few times. The chain links TRBV10-3 to TRBJ2-3; 9 nucleotides match TRBD2. Germline trimming cut 6 bases from V and 1 base from J; bases unmatched to any gene: 2. From germline, CDR1 is ENHRY and CDR2 SYGVKD. The CDR3 sequence is 14 residues long. The CDR3, as DNA: TGTGCCATCAGCCAGCGGGAGGGCACAGATACGCAGTATTTT. This gives the protein CAISQREGTDTQYF.